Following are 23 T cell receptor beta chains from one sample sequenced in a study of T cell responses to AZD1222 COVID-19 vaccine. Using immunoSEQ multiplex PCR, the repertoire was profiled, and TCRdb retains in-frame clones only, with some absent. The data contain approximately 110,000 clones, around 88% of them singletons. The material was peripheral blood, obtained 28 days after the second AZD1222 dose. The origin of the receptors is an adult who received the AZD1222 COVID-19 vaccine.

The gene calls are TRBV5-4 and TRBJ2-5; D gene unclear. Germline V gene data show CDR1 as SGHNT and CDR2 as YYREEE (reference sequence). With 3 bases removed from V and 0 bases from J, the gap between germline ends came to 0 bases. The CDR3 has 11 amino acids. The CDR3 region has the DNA TGTGCCAGCAGCTACCAAGAGACCCAGTACTTC. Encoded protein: CASSYQETQYF.

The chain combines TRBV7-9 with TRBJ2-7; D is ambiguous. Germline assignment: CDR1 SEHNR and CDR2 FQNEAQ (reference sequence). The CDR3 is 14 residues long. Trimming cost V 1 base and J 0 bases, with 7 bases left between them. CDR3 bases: TGTGCCAGCAGCTTAGACGGCACCTCCTACGAGCAGTACTTC. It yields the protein CASSLDGTSYEQYF.

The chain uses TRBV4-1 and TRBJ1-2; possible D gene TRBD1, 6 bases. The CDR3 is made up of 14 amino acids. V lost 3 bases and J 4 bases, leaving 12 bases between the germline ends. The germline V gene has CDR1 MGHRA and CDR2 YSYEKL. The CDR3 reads CASSQAGTLYGYTF. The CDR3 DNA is TGCGCCAGCAGCCAGGCCGGGACACTCTATGGCTACACCTTC.

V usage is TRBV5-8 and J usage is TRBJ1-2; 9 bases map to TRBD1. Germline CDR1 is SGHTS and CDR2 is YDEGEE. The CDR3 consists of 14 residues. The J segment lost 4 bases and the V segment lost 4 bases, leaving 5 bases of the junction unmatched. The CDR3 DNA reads TGTGCCAGCAGCACGGGACAGGGCCCCTATGGCTACACCTTC. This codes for CASSTGQGPYGYTF.

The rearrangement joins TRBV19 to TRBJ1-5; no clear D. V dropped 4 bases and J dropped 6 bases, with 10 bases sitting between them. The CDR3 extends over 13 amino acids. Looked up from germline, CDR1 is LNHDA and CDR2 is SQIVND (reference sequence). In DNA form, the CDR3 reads TGTGCCAGTAGTACCCAACGAGCTCAGCCCCAGCATTTT. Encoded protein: CASSTQRAQPQHF.

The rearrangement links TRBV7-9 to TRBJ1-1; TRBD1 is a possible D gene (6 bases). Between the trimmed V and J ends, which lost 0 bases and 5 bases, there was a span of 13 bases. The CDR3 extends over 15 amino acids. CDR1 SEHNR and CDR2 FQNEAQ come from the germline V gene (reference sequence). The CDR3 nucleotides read TGTGCCAGCAGCTTAGCTGGGGGCGTTGCGACTGAAGCTTTCTTT. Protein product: CASSLAGGVATEAFF.

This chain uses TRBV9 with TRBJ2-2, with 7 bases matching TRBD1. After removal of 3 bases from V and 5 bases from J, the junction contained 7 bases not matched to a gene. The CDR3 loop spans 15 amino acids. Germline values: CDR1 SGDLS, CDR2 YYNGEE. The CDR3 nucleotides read TGTGCCAGCAGCGGAACAGGGGCTTGGACCGGGGAGCTGTTTTTT. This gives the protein CASSGTGAWTGELFF.

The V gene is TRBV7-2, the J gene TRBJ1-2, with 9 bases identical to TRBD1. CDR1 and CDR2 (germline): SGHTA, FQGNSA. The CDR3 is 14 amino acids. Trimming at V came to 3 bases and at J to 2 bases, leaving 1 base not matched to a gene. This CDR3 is CASSFGQGNYGYTF. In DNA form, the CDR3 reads TGTGCCAGCAGCTTCGGACAGGGGAACTATGGCTACACCTTC.

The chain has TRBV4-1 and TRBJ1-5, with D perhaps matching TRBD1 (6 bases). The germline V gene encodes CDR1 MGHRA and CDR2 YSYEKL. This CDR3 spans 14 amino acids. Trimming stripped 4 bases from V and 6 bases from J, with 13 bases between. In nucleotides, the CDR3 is TGCGCCAGCAGCCCTAGCGTGGGGGCTCAGCCCCAGCATTTT. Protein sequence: CASSPSVGAQPQHF.

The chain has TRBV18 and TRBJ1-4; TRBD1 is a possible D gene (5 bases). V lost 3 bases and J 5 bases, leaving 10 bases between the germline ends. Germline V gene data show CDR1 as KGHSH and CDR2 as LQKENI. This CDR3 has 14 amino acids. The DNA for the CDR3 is TGTGCCAGCTCACCCGGGACGGAAAATGAAAAACTGTTTTTT. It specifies CASSPGTENEKLFF.

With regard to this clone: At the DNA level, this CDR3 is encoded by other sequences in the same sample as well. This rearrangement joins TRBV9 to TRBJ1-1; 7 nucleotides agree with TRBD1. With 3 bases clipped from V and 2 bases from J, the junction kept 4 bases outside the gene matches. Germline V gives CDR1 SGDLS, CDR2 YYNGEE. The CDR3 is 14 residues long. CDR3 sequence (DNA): TGTGCCAGCAGCGCCGGGACAGTTAACACTGAAGCTTTCTTT. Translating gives CASSAGTVNTEAFF.

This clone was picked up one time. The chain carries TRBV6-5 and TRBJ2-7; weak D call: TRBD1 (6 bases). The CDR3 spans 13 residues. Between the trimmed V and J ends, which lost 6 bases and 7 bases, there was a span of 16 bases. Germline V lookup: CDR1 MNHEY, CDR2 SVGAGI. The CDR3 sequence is CASRPGHLPEQYF. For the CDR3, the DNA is TGTGCCAGCAGACCGGGACACCTACCGGAGCAGTACTTC.

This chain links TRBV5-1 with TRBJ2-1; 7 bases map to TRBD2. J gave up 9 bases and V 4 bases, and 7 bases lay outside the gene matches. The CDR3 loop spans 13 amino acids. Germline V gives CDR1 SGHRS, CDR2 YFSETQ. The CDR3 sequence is CASSTTSVLEQFF. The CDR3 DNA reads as TGCGCCAGCAGCACAACTAGCGTCCTTGAGCAGTTCTTC.

The CDR3, as DNA: TGCGCCAGCAGCCAAGATTCTCCAGGGGCTTGGGGCTACACCTTC. It codes for CASSQDSPGAWGYTF. V and J are TRBV4-3 and TRBJ1-2; a weak D match, TRBD1 (6 bases). There are 15 residues in the CDR3. V lost 0 bases to trimming and J lost 8 bases, with 16 bases between them. In germline, CDR1 is LGHNA, CDR2 YSLEER.

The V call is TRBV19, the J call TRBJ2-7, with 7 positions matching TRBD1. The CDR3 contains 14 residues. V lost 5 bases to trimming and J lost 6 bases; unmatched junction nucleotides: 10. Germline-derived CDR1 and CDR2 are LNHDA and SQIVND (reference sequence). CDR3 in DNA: TGTGCCAGTAGTGAGACAGGGATCCGACCCGAGCAGTACTTC. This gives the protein CASSETGIRPEQYF. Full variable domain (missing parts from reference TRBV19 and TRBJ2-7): DGGITQSPKYLFRKEGQNVTLSCEQNLNHDAMYWYRQDPGQGLRLIYYSQIVNDFQKGDIAEGYSVSREKKESFPLTVTSAQKNPTAFYLCASSETGIRPEQYFGPGTRLTVT.

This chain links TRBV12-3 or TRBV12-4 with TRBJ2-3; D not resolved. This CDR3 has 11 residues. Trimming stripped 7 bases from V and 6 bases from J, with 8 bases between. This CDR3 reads CASTSRDTQYF. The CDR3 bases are TGTGCCAGCACTTCCCGGGATACGCAGTATTTT.

CDR3 sequence reads: CASSLQGGHRETQYF. The CDR3 DNA reads as TGTGCCAGCAGCCTTCAAGGGGGGCACAGGGAGACCCAGTACTTC. This chain links TRBV6-6 with TRBJ2-5, with D perhaps being TRBD1 or TRBD2 (6 bases each). Between the trimmed V and J ends, which lost 6 bases and 5 bases, there was a span of 19 bases. Germline V gene sequence: CDR1 MNHNY, CDR2 SVGAGI (reference sequence). The CDR3 consists of 15 residues.

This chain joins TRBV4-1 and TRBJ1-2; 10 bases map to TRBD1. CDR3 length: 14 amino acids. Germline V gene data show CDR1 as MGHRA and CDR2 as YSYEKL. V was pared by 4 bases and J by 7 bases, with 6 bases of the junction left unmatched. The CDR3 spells CASSLGQGYGGYTF. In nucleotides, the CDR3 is TGCGCCAGCAGCCTGGGACAGGGGTACGGTGGCTACACCTTC.

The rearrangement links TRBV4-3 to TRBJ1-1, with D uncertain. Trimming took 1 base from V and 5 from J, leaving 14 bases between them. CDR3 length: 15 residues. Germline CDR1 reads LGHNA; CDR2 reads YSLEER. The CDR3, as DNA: TGCGCCAGCAGCCAAGGACGATTCGGGCAAACTGAAGCTTTCTTT. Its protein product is CASSQGRFGQTEAFF.

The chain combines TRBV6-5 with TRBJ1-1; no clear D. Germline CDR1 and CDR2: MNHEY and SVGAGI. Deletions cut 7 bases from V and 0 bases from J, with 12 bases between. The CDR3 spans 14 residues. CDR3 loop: CASTIDTLNTEAFF. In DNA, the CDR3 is TGTGCCAGCACTATCGACACTTTGAACACTGAAGCTTTCTTT.

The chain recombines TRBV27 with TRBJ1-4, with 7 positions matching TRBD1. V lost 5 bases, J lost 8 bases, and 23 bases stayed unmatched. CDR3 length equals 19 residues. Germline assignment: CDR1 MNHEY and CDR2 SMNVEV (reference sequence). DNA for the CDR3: TGTGCCAGCAGTCCGTCACCTACAGGGGCGGACCCCCTTAGGGAAAAACTGTTTTTT. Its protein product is CASSPSPTGADPLREKLFF.

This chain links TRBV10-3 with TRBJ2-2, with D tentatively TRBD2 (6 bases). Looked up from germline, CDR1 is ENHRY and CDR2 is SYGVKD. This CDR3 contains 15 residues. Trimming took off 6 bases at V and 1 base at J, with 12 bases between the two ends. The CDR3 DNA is TGTGCCATCAGCAGTAGCGGAAAGAACACCGGGGAGCTGTTTTTT. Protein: CAISSSGKNTGELFF.

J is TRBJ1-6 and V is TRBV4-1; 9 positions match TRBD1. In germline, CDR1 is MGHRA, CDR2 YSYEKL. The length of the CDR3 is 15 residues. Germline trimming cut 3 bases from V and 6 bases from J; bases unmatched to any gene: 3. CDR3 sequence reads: CASSQPGQGNSPLHF. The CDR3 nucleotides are TGCGCCAGCAGCCAGCCGGGACAGGGTAATTCACCCCTCCACTTT.